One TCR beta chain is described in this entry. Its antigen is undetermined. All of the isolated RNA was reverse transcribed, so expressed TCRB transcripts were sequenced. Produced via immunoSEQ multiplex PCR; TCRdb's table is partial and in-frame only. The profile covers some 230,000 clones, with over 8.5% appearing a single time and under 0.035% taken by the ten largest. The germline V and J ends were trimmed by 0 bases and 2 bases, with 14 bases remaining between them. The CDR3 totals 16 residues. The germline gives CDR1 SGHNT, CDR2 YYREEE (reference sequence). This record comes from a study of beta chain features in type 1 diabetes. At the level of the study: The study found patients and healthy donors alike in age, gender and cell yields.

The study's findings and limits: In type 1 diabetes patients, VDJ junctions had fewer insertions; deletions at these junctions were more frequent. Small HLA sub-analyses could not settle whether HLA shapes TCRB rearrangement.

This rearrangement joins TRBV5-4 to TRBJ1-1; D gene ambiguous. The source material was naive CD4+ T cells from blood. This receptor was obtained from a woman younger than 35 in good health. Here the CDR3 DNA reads TGTGCCAGCAGCTTGGTGCCAGTCGGGATAAACACTGAAGCTTTCTTT. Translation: CASSLVPVGINTEAFF.